The rows below give T cell receptor beta chains drawn from one sample of a study of blood T cell repertoires in COVID-19. This table comes from immunoSEQ multiplex PCR, and its TCRdb copy is limited to in-frame clones, with some not included. The table lists fewer than 450,000 clones, 70% to 90% of them singletons. Sequenced material: PBMCs or T cells enriched from blood (not recorded which). All receptors come from a woman aged 18-29 years who had recovered from COVID-19. Both conserved end residues are part of each CDR3. The D gene is left open where the match is weak. Expanded clones are given a class, and other clones once, few, many or no size at all.

few	TRBV19	NA	TRBJ1-1	CASSIGGGPNTEAFF	TGTGCCAGTAGTATAGGCGGGGGCCCGAACACTGAAGCTTTCTTT
NA	TRBV7-2	NA	TRBJ2-3	CASSLDGAGSTDTQYF	TGTGCCAGCAGCTTAGATGGGGCCGGGAGCACAGATACGCAGTATTTT
NA	TRBV11-2	TRBD1	TRBJ2-7	CASSFGSGGQTYEQYF	TGTGCCAGCAGCTTTGGATCAGGGGGTCAAACGTACGAGCAGTACTTC
NA	TRBV7-9	TRBD1	TRBJ2-2	CASSFGTGGPDTGELFF	TGTGCCAGCAGCTTCGGGACAGGGGGCCCCGACACCGGGGAGCTGTTTTTT
once	TRBV11-3	NA	TRBJ2-1	CASSFGGDWYNEQFF	TGTGCCAGCAGCTTCGGAGGGGACTGGTACAATGAGCAGTTCTTC
NA	TRBV5-1	TRBD1	TRBJ2-3	CASSLGDRGTDTQYF	TGCGCCAGCAGCTTGGGGGACAGGGGTACAGATACGCAGTATTTT
NA	TRBV19	TRBD1	TRBJ2-6	CASVQGVGANVLTF	TGTGCCAGTGTACAGGGGGTCGGGGCCAACGTCCTGACTTTC
NA	TRBV5-6	NA	TRBJ2-2	CASSPPGSSTGELFF	TGTGCCAGCAGCCCCCCGGGATCATCCACCGGGGAGCTGTTTTTT
NA	TRBV30	TRBD1	TRBJ2-7	CAWTRSPGTGYEQYF	TGTGCCTGGACCAGAAGCCCTGGGACAGGCTACGAGCAGTACTTC
NA	TRBV12-5	NA	TRBJ1-3	CASGSTTANTIYF	TGTGCTAGTGGTTCTACGACTGCAAACACCATATATTTT
NA	TRBV27	NA	TRBJ1-1	CASSLSRVSWTEAFF	TGTGCCAGCAGTTTATCGAGGGTATCCTGGACTGAAGCTTTCTTT
NA	TRBV5-5	NA	TRBJ1-1	CASSLAGDTEAFF	TGTGCCAGCAGCTTGGCTGGAGACACTGAAGCTTTCTTT
NA	TRBV6-5	TRBD1	TRBJ1-2	CASRDRTYYGYTF	TGTGCCAGCAGGGACAGGACCTACTATGGCTACACCTTC
once	TRBV10-3	TRBD1	TRBJ1-6	CAISESVKGTGDSPLHF	TGTGCCATCAGTGAGTCGGTTAAGGGGACAGGGGACTCACCCCTCCACTTT
NA	TRBV19	TRBD1	TRBJ1-3	CAIRDRALGNTIYF	TGTGCCATCCGCGACAGGGCTCTCGGAAACACCATATATTTT
NA	TRBV27	NA	TRBJ2-7	CASSFLAGASSYEQYF	TGTGCCAGCAGTTTCCTTGCGGGGGCGAGCTCCTACGAGCAGTACTTC
NA	TRBV5-1	TRBD1	TRBJ1-2	CASSNRDRGNYGYTF	TGCGCCAGCAGCAACCGGGACAGGGGGAACTATGGCTACACCTTC
NA	TRBV30	NA	TRBJ1-4	CAWRGDSDGLNEKLFF	TGTGCCTGGAGGGGCGACAGTGACGGATTGAATGAAAAACTGTTTTTT
once	TRBV6-5	NA	TRBJ2-1	CASSYADEQFF	TGTGCCAGCAGTTACGCGGATGAGCAGTTCTTC
NA	TRBV27	NA	TRBJ1-2	CASSQTVGLVGYGYTF	TGTGCCAGCAGTCAGACAGTCGGGTTGGTAGGCTATGGCTACACCTTC
NA	TRBV2	NA	TRBJ1-2	CASSQDLDNGGYTF	TGTGCCAGCAGCCAGGACCTGGACAACGGCGGCTACACCTTC
NA	TRBV7-9	TRBD1	TRBJ1-1	CASSIYPGQGMNTEAFF	TGTGCCAGCAGCATCTACCCGGGACAGGGGATGAACACTGAAGCTTTCTTT
once	TRBV5-6	NA	TRBJ2-7	CASSFGGYYEQYF	TGTGCCAGCAGCTTCGGGGGATATTACGAGCAGTACTTC
few	TRBV5-1	NA	TRBJ1-4	CASSLSPSFQGGEKLFF	TGCGCCAGCAGCTTGAGCCCCTCGTTCCAAGGGGGTGAAAAACTGTTTTTT
once	TRBV7-9	NA	TRBJ1-2	CASSLAPRGIYGYTF	TGTGCCAGCAGCTTAGCGCCCAGGGGCATCTATGGCTACACCTTC
NA	TRBV30	NA	TRBJ1-1	CAWSGRWTAEGGAEAFF	TGTGCCTGGAGTGGGCGGTGGACAGCGGAAGGGGGAGCTGAAGCTTTCTTT
NA	TRBV2	TRBD2	TRBJ2-5	CATSTLVAGGQETQYF	TGTGCCACCAGCACTCTGGTAGCGGGGGGCCAAGAGACCCAGTACTTC
NA	TRBV6-5	NA	TRBJ2-1	CASSLRDYNEQFF	TGTGCCAGCAGTCTCCGGGATTACAATGAGCAGTTCTTC
NA	TRBV5-1	NA	TRBJ1-1	CASSLVKGLVTEAFF	TGCGCCAGCAGCTTGGTGAAGGGGTTGGTCACTGAAGCTTTCTTT
NA	TRBV10-3	TRBD1	TRBJ2-7	CAISESAGGPYEQYF	TGTGCCATCAGTGAGTCGGCAGGGGGCCCCTACGAGCAGTACTTC
NA	TRBV5-5	TRBD1	TRBJ2-2	CASSSTQTGRFTGELFF	TGTGCCAGCAGCTCGACCCAGACAGGGAGATTCACCGGGGAGCTGTTTTTT
NA	TRBV7-8	NA	TRBJ1-2	CASSLGYDGGRYGYTF	TGTGCCAGCAGCTTAGGTTACGACGGCGGAAGGTATGGCTACACCTTC
NA	TRBV28	NA	TRBJ1-2	CASSFSASYGYTF	TGTGCCAGCAGTTTCTCCGCGTCCTATGGCTACACCTTC
NA	TRBV2	NA	TRBJ1-6	CASSEGRLSSYNSPLHF	TGTGCCAGCAGTGAGGGCAGGCTAAGCTCCTATAATTCACCCCTCCACTTT
NA	TRBV7-8	TRBD2	TRBJ2-1	CASSSPSGTSESYNEQFF	TGTGCCAGCAGCTCCCCCTCCGGTACTAGCGAGTCCTACAATGAGCAGTTCTTC
NA	TRBV5-4	NA	TRBJ2-1	CASSLNPAAYNEQFF	TGTGCCAGCAGCTTGAACCCGGCGGCCTACAATGAGCAGTTCTTC
many	TRBV30	NA	TRBJ1-1	CAWVGDSRGTEAFF	TGTGCCTGGGTAGGGGACTCTAGAGGTACTGAAGCTTTCTTT
NA	TRBV30	TRBD1	TRBJ1-6	CAWRAGGGKNSPLHF	TGTGCCTGGAGGGCAGGGGGCGGTAAGAATTCACCCCTCCACTTT
NA	TRBV10-3	NA	TRBJ1-1	CAITGRGGMNTEAFF	TGTGCCATCACCGGGCGGGGGGGGATGAACACTGAAGCTTTCTTT
NA	TRBV2	NA	TRBJ2-1	CASSDSGISYNEQFF	TGTGCCAGCAGTGATTCCGGGATATCCTACAATGAGCAGTTCTTC
once	TRBV3-1/TRBV3-2	NA	TRBJ2-2	CASSQGRRGNSGELFF	TGTGCCAGCAGCCAGGGACGGAGGGGTAACAGCGGGGAGCTGTTTTTT
NA	TRBV6-5	TRBD2	TRBJ2-7	CASSYSLAGVYEQYF	TGTGCCAGCAGTTACTCCCTAGCGGGGGTCTACGAGCAGTACTTC
NA	TRBV30	NA	TRBJ1-6	CAWTGGRFYNSPLHF	TGTGCCTGGACCGGAGGGCGGTTCTATAATTCACCCCTCCACTTT
NA	TRBV7-2	NA	TRBJ2-5	CASSFWTNQETQYF	TGTGCCAGCAGCTTTTGGACAAACCAAGAGACCCAGTACTTC